A single sample gave rise to the 26 T cell receptor beta chains below, sequenced in a study of blood T cell repertoires in COVID-19. Repertoires were generated with immunoSEQ multiplex PCR, while TCRdb's copy carries only in-frame clones and drops some. In the table there are more than 110,000 clones, around nine tenths of which are singletons. Sequencing was done on a sample of peripheral blood. These receptors all come from a woman aged 40 to 50 with acute or convalescent COVID-19.

The rearrangement uses TRBV5-1 and TRBJ1-2; TRBD1 agrees at 10 bases. The CDR3 length is 15 residues. V dropped 4 bases and J dropped 4; count of bases not matched to a gene: 7. Germline-derived CDR1 and CDR2 are SGHRS and YFSETQ. Written as DNA, the CDR3 is TGCGCCAGCAGCCCGACTAGGGACAGGGGCTATGGCTACACCTTC. This sequence encodes CASSPTRDRGYGYTF. Drawing the rest from reference TRBV5-1 and TRBJ1-2, the complete variable domain is KAGVTQTPRYLIKTRGQQVTLSCSPISGHRSVSWYQQTPGQGLQFLFEYFSETQRNKGNFPGRFSGRQFSNSRSEMNVSTLELGDSALYLCASSPTRDRGYGYTFGSGTRLTVV.

For the CDR3, the DNA is TGTGCCAGCAGCCAGGACAGGGACGGCTACACCTTC. This sequence encodes CASSQDRDGYTF. The V and J genes are TRBV11-2 and TRBJ1-2; the match to TRBD1 covers 8 bases. There are 12 residues in the CDR3. Losses at the gene ends were 5 bases for V and 8 bases for J; bases not matched to a gene: 4. Per the germline V gene, CDR1 is SGHAT and CDR2 is FQNNGV.

This chain connects TRBV11-1 to TRBJ2-1; 14 nucleotides align to TRBD2. CDR1 is SGHAT and CDR2 is FQDESV in the germline V gene (reference sequence). Losses at the gene ends were 6 bases for V and 6 bases for J; bases not matched to a gene: 4. This CDR3 has 15 amino acids. CDR3 coding DNA: TGTGCCAGCAGACCGGGACTAGCGGGGGTCAATGAGCAGTTCTTC. This encodes CASRPGLAGVNEQFF. Drawing the rest from reference TRBV11-1 and TRBJ2-1, the complete variable domain is EAEVAQSPRYKITEKSQAVAFWCDPISGHATLYWYRQILGQGPELLVQFQDESVVDDSQLPKDRFSAERLKGVDSTLKIQPAELGDSAMYLCASRPGLAGVNEQFFGPGTRLTVL.

This rearrangement joins TRBV4-3 to TRBJ1-3; D is uncertain. This CDR3 is built from 17 residues. Germline CDR1 is LGHNA and CDR2 is YSLEER. The V end lost 5 bases, the J end lost 0 bases, and 17 bases lay between the germline ends. The CDR3 nucleotides read TGCGCCAGCAGCACTGTACGAGGTCCACTCTCTGGAAACACCATATATTTT. Translation: CASSTVRGPLSGNTIYF.

This chain joins TRBV6-6 and TRBJ1-5, with 8 bases fitting TRBD1. This CDR3 has 16 amino acids. Germline V gives CDR1 MNHNY, CDR2 SVGAGI (reference sequence). V shed 0 bases, J shed 6 bases, and the junction held 7 bases outside the gene matches. The DNA of the CDR3 is TGTGCCAGCAGTTACTCGGCGGACAGGGTGTTTCAGCCCCAGCATTTT. Amino acids: CASSYSADRVFQPQHF.

This chain connects TRBV7-8 to TRBJ1-6; tentative D call: TRBD1 (6 bases). Germline V gene data show CDR1 as SGHVS and CDR2 as FQNEAQ. V lost 5 bases to trimming and J lost 7 bases, with 18 bases between them. This CDR3 spans 16 amino acids. CDR3 sequence (DNA): TGTGCCAGCAGCCCTAAAGAGGGGGAAACCAATTCACCCCTCCACTTT. This sequence encodes CASSPKEGETNSPLHF.

J is TRBJ1-2 and V is TRBV18, with D perhaps matching TRBD1 (5 bases). Trimming removed 0 bases at V and 2 bases at J, with 10 bases between. The CDR3 contains 15 residues. Per germline, CDR1 KGHSH and CDR2 LQKENI. CDR3 nucleotide sequence: TGTGCCAGCTCACCACCGGTCGGGGGAAACTATGGCTACACCTTC. Translation gives CASSPPVGGNYGYTF.

V is TRBV5-1 and J is TRBJ2-5, with 9 bases that match TRBD2. V lost 0 bases, J lost 6 bases, and 6 bases stayed unmatched. This CDR3 is built from 15 residues. The germline gives CDR1 SGHRS, CDR2 YFSETQ. CDR3 residues: CASSLGTSVGKTQYF. For the CDR3, the DNA is TGCGCCAGCAGCTTGGGGACTAGCGTTGGAAAGACCCAGTACTTC.

The chain carries TRBV27 and TRBJ2-3; D gene uncertain. Trimming removed 8 bases from V and 4 bases from J, with 16 bases in between. Germline lookup yields CDR1 MNHEY and CDR2 SMNVEV (reference sequence). This CDR3 comprises 14 residues. CDR3 DNA: TGTGCCAGCCTGGAGATAGGCCGGGCAGATACGCAGTATTTT. It translates to CASLEIGRADTQYF.

This chain links TRBV7-9 with TRBJ1-1; maybe TRBD1 (5 bases). There are 13 residues in the CDR3. The V end was cut by 6 bases, the J end by 5 bases, with 13 bases between. Germline V gives CDR1 SEHNR, CDR2 FQNEAQ (reference sequence). DNA for the CDR3: TGTGCCAGCAGGTCTGGGGGAGGTACTGAAGCTTTCTTT. Translating it yields CASRSGGGTEAFF.

The V gene is TRBV9, the J gene TRBJ1-3, with D unresolved. The germline CDR1 and CDR2 sequences are SGDLS and YYNGEE. Trimming shortened V by 4 bases and J by 4 bases, and 12 bases separated the two germline ends. The CDR3 runs to 14 residues. CDR3 loop: CASSPPEGGNTIYF. In nucleotides, the CDR3 is TGTGCCAGCAGCCCCCCAGAGGGCGGAAACACCATATATTTT.

The CDR3 is CASSLDLENYGYTF. In DNA, the CDR3 is TGTGCCAGCAGCTTAGATTTAGAGAACTATGGCTACACCTTC. The rearrangement joins TRBV7-9 to TRBJ1-2; D is ambiguous. Trimming stripped 1 base from V and 2 bases from J, with 8 bases between. CDR1 SEHNR and CDR2 FQNEAQ come from the germline V gene (reference sequence). The CDR3 is 14 residues long.

Only a few counts were recorded for this clone. The genes are TRBV6-5 and TRBJ1-4, with a tentative D call TRBD1 (6 bases). Germline CDR1 reads MNHEY; CDR2 reads SVGAGI. The CDR3 is 12 amino acids. V dropped 9 bases and J dropped 6 bases, with 11 bases sitting between them. The CDR3 sequence is CASLNRDEKLFF. The DNA of the CDR3 is TGTGCCAGTCTTAACAGGGATGAAAAACTGTTTTTT.

The CDR3 nucleotides are TGTGCCTGGAGTGTACCCGGGTTCGGTGGCTACACCTTC. This translates into CAWSVPGFGGYTF. This sequence joins TRBV30 and TRBJ1-2; D gene unclear. Germline values: CDR1 GTSNPN, CDR2 SVGIG (reference sequence). Trimming pared 0 bases from V and 7 bases from J, leaving 12 bases between. This CDR3 has 13 residues.

The chain employs TRBV6-5 and TRBJ1-2; possible D gene TRBD1, 5 bases. This CDR3 is built from 13 residues. Germline V gene sequence: CDR1 MNHEY, CDR2 SVGAGI. V was pared by 6 bases and J by 5 bases, with 13 bases between. CDR3 nucleotides: TGTGCCAGCAGGTCAGGGTTATGGTATGGCTACACCTTC. It translates to CASRSGLWYGYTF.

The chain employs TRBV7-2 and TRBJ2-7; 7 bases agree with TRBD1. CDR1 SGHTA and CDR2 FQGNSA come from the germline V gene. Trimming removed 1 base from V and 3 bases from J; junction bases left unmatched: 6. This CDR3 spans 15 amino acids. Here the CDR3 reads CASSLVGRGNYEQYF. The CDR3 nucleotides are TGTGCCAGCAGCTTAGTGGGCAGGGGGAACTACGAGCAGTACTTC.

The rearrangement joins TRBV19 to TRBJ1-3; D is undetermined. The CDR3 has 12 residues. The germline V gene encodes CDR1 LNHDA and CDR2 SQIVND (reference sequence). V was clipped by 3 bases and J by 13 bases, with 13 bases between them. The CDR3 region is CASSINSSSIYF. The CDR3 coding sequence is TGTGCCAGTAGTATTAATTCTTCGTCGATATATTTT.

This chain uses TRBV6-5 with TRBJ1-1, with D possibly matching TRBD1 (6 bases). The germline V and J ends were trimmed by 7 bases and 4 bases, with 19 bases remaining between them. Germline CDR1 MNHEY, CDR2 SVGAGI. CDR3 size: 15 residues. DNA for the CDR3: TGTGCCAGCACTTCCCTTTCAGGGGTCAGCACTGAAGCTTTCTTT. Amino acids: CASTSLSGVSTEAFF.

This chain joins TRBV18 and TRBJ2-5; 8 nucleotides line up with TRBD1. Losses at the gene ends were 6 bases for V and 2 bases for J; bases not matched to a gene: 8. This CDR3 comprises 15 residues. Germline V gene sequence: CDR1 KGHSH, CDR2 LQKENI. CDR3 nucleotide sequence: TGTGCCAGCTCCCGCAGTCGGACAGGGCAAGAGACCCAGTACTTC. This encodes CASSRSRTGQETQYF.

This clone has a single count. This chain connects TRBV5-4 to TRBJ1-1; D not certain. V lost 4 bases and J 1 base, leaving 8 bases between the germline ends. CDR3 size: 13 residues. The germline CDR1 and CDR2 sequences are SGHNT and YYREEE (reference sequence). CDR3 coding DNA: TGTGCCAGCAGCCTTAGCGAGAACACTGAAGCTTTCTTT. It translates to CASSLSENTEAFF.

This chain links TRBV20-1 with TRBJ1-3, with 8 nucleotides matching TRBD1. V dropped 4 bases and J dropped 2; count of bases not matched to a gene: 7. Germline CDR1 and CDR2: DFQATT and SNEGSKA (reference sequence). The CDR3 consists of 15 residues. CDR3 in amino acids: CSANDQGAAGNTIYF. CDR3 sequence (DNA): TGCAGTGCTAATGACCAGGGGGCGGCTGGAAACACCATATATTTT.

The CDR3 DNA sequence: TGCGCCAGCAGCCAAGCCCTAGCGGGCTCCTACAATGAGCAGTTCTTC. Encoded protein: CASSQALAGSYNEQFF. The genes are TRBV4-1 and TRBJ2-1; 8 bases map to TRBD2. Germline CDR1 reads MGHRA; CDR2 reads YSYEKL. With V trimmed by 1 base and J by 0 bases, 2 bases remained unmatched. The CDR3 consists of 16 residues.

This clone appeared a single time. The chain joins TRBV4-1 to TRBJ1-1; D is ambiguous. CDR3 size: 13 residues. The V and J ends lost 3 bases and 4 bases respectively, with 9 bases between them. Germline CDR1 reads MGHRA; CDR2 reads YSYEKL. The CDR3 protein is CASSHTELTEAFF. The CDR3, as DNA: TGCGCCAGCAGCCACACAGAACTCACTGAAGCTTTCTTT.

The chain has TRBV19 and TRBJ2-5; 8 bases align to TRBD1. This CDR3 is built from 16 residues. Germline loops: CDR1 LNHDA, CDR2 SQIVND (reference sequence). V was clipped by 5 bases and J by 6 bases; unmatched bases: 14. CDR3 residues: CASSPYGRRDRQTQYF. CDR3 coding DNA: TGTGCCAGTAGTCCCTACGGCCGGCGGGACAGGCAGACCCAGTACTTC.

The gene calls are TRBV30 and TRBJ2-1; the D gene is possibly TRBD2 (5 bases). V lost 8 bases, J lost 9 bases, and 26 bases lay in between. The CDR3 is made up of 15 amino acids. In germline, CDR1 is GTSNPN, CDR2 SVGIG (reference sequence). Written as DNA, the CDR3 is TGTGCCGGACGAAACAGCGGAAGTCCCCTCTCTGAGCAGTTCTTC. Translation gives CAGRNSGSPLSEQFF.

The J gene is TRBJ2-1, the V gene TRBV30, with D hard to call. Germline V CDR1 and CDR2: GTSNPN, SVGIG (reference sequence). This CDR3 region has 12 residues. Trimming cost V 1 base and J 5 bases, with 6 bases left between them. The CDR3 region is CAWSGVDNEQFF. Here the CDR3 DNA reads TGTGCCTGGAGTGGAGTCGACAATGAGCAGTTCTTC.